A selection of T cell receptor beta chains follows, all from one sample in a study of T-cell reconstitution after alpha-beta-depleted transplantation in children. MiXCR, run by TCRdb on the PCR reads, gives a single entry per CDR3 protein. Altogether fewer than 550,000 distinct CDR3 sequences are present, 9.5% to 13% being singletons, with the ten largest covering 4.5% to 6%. Here the sequenced sample was PBMCs from the stem cell graft donor, taken from the stem cell graft. These receptors were taken from a human donor who donated a stem cell graft to a child with acute myeloid leukemia. Both conserved end residues are part of each CDR3.

TRBJ2-3 | TRBV7-8 | CASSLGLPPDTQYF
TRBJ2-6 | TRBV5-1 | CASSLRTSSGANVLTF
TRBJ2-5 | TRBV5-1 | CASSLAVSIQETQYF
TRBJ1-5 | TRBV21-1 | CASSKGWEQGNQPQHF
TRBJ1-1 | TRBV6-5 | CASSYSANTEAFF
TRBJ2-2 | TRBV10-3 | CAISEAGTLNTGELFF
TRBJ1-6 | TRBV10-3 | CAISPGTANSPLHF
TRBJ2-2 | TRBV6-1 | CASSTGGGTGELFF
TRBJ2-1 | TRBV19 | CASSISGQGYNEQFF
TRBJ2-1 | TRBV12-3/TRBV12-4 | CASSPTWDIHSYNEQFF
TRBJ2-5 | TRBV19 | CASSIDWAEQETQYF
TRBJ1-2 | TRBV25-1 | CASSESLSVNYGYTF
TRBJ2-1 | TRBV27 | CASSLSGRVAAYNEQFF
TRBJ1-1 | TRBV20-1 | CSAWLGGNTEAFF
TRBJ1-1 | TRBV6-2/TRBV6-3 | CASSYSSPTLMNTEAFF
TRBJ1-2 | TRBV6-2/TRBV6-3 | CASSYSDTNGYTF
TRBJ1-2 | TRBV13 | CASTREENYGYTF
TRBJ1-4 | TRBV30 | CAWTGGVSTNEKLFF
TRBJ1-4 | TRBV29-1 | CSSTQGVGEKLFF
TRBJ2-5 | TRBV6-5 | CASSYFLAQETQYF
TRBJ2-1 | TRBV5-1 | CASSWTSGRINEQFF
TRBJ2-5 | TRBV3-1 | CACTQAGLAQETQYF
TRBJ2-5 | TRBV20-1 | CSAINLAGGETQYF
TRBJ2-3 | TRBV2 | CASSEAGRGGWTDTQYF
TRBJ1-2 | TRBV12-3/TRBV12-4 | CASSRGVSGGGSYGYTF
TRBJ1-4 | TRBV5-1 | CASSLLQGATNEKLFF
TRBJ1-5 | TRBV6-1 | CASSERGRGTESFFSPQHF
TRBJ1-2 | TRBV9 | CASSPQLGGRGYGYTF
TRBJ2-5 | TRBV9 | CASSVVLGTVQETQYF
TRBJ2-7 | TRBV29-1 | CSVEKYDEQYF
TRBJ1-1 | TRBV29-1 | CSVESAGPNTEAFF
TRBJ2-1 | TRBV5-1 | CASSSDSSWAGEQFF
TRBJ1-1 | TRBV5-5 | CASSLDMGDTEAFF
TRBJ2-2 | TRBV29-1 | CSVDTGDAGELFF
TRBJ2-5 | TRBV5-1 | CASSKGQGEETQYF
TRBJ2-2 | TRBV29-1 | CSVVGDSANTGELFF
TRBJ2-7 | TRBV3-1 | CASSQGSSGFYEQYF